These 13 T cell receptor beta chains originate from one sample sequenced in a study of blood T cell repertoires in COVID-19. TCRdb keeps only in-frame clones here, not all; method: immunoSEQ multiplex PCR. The repertoire holds 95,000 to 150,000 clones, with approximately 85% as singletons. Source material: peripheral blood. The receptor set was obtained from a woman at least 80 years old with acute or convalescent COVID-19.

This rearrangement joins TRBV6-5 to TRBJ2-1; 7 bases are a match to TRBD1. The CDR3 contains 16 residues. Germline V CDR1 and CDR2: MNHEY, SVGAGI. Trimming took 4 bases from V and 8 from J; bases not matched to a gene: 14. CDR3 sequence (DNA): TGTGCCAGCAGTTCGATTTCGGGACAGCAACTCCATGAGCAGTTCTTC. Translating it yields CASSSISGQQLHEQFF.

The CDR3 DNA reads as TGCGCCAGCAGCTCAGGACAGGGGGGCTACGAGCAGTACTTC. Protein sequence: CASSSGQGGYEQYF. The rearrangement links TRBV5-1 to TRBJ2-7, with 10 nucleotides matching TRBD1. There are 14 residues in the CDR3. The V and J ends lost 3 bases and 3 bases, in that order; junction bases with no gene match: 3. In germline, CDR1 is SGHRS, CDR2 YFSETQ.

The rearrangement joins TRBV6-5 to TRBJ1-5, with D unresolved. CDR1 MNHEY and CDR2 SVGAGI come from the germline V gene. The V and J ends lost 8 bases and 5 bases respectively, with 10 bases between them. The CDR3 loop spans 12 amino acids. The CDR3 coding sequence is TGTGCCAGCCACTACCTGGATCAGCCCCAGCATTTT. Its translation is CASHYLDQPQHF.

The J gene is TRBJ1-3, the V gene TRBV2, with D possibly TRBD1 on 5 matching bases. Trimming took 4 bases from V and 1 from J, leaving 11 bases between them. The CDR3 runs 15 residues. Germline-derived CDR1 and CDR2 are SNHLY and FYNNEI. The DNA for the CDR3 is TGTGCCAGCAGTGGGGGGGGGTTTTCTGGAAACACCATATATTTT. Translated, it gives CASSGGGFSGNTIYF. Complete variable domain (other parts from reference TRBV2 and TRBJ1-3): EPEVTQTPSHQVTQMGQEVILRCVPISNHLYFYWYRQILGQKVEFLVSFYNNEISEKSEIFDDQFSVERPDGSNFTLKIRSTKLEDSAMYFCASSGGGFSGNTIYFGEGSWLTVV.

The rearrangement links TRBV15 to TRBJ1-4, with TRBD1 as a possible D gene (6 bases). The CDR3 runs 15 residues. Trimming left V 3 bases short and J 7 bases short, with 15 bases between. Germline lookup yields CDR1 LNHNV and CDR2 YYDKDF (reference sequence). CDR3 residues: CATSSPGRGGEKLFF. The CDR3 DNA reads TGTGCCACCAGCAGTCCCGGGAGGGGGGGTGAAAAACTGTTTTTT.

The CDR3: CASSSTASGSYNEQFF. CDR3 sequence (DNA): TGTGCCAGCAGTTCAACAGCTAGCGGCTCCTACAATGAGCAGTTCTTC. The chain combines TRBV28 with TRBJ2-1; TRBD2 matches at 7 bases. CDR1 MDHEN and CDR2 SYDVKM come from the germline V gene. With V trimmed by 4 bases and J by 0 bases, 6 bases remained unmatched. The CDR3 has 16 amino acids.

This chain connects TRBV18 to TRBJ1-2; 9 bases match TRBD1. Germline assignment: CDR1 KGHSH and CDR2 LQKENI. V shed 6 bases, J shed 8 bases, and the junction held 4 bases outside the gene matches. This CDR3 is 12 amino acids long. CDR3 nucleotide sequence: TGTGCCAGCTCGGGGGACAGGGAAGGCTACACCTTC. This gives the protein CASSGDREGYTF.

This chain uses TRBV9 with TRBJ1-4; unclear D gene. The CDR3 sequence is 13 residues long. The V gene lost 0 bases and the J gene lost 5 bases, with 5 bases spanning the gap. CDR1 and CDR2 (germline): SGDLS, YYNGEE. CDR3 sequence: CASSVDGNEKLFF. The DNA of the CDR3 is TGTGCCAGCAGCGTAGACGGGAATGAAAAACTGTTTTTT.

The chain combines TRBV3-1 (or the pseudogene TRBV3-2) with TRBJ2-1; D perhaps matches TRBD2 (7 bases). Germline assignment: CDR1 LGHDT and CDR2 YNNKEL (reference sequence). The CDR3 length is 11 residues. V dropped 6 bases and J dropped 15 bases, with 15 bases sitting between them. This CDR3 is CASSLDGGRFF. Written as DNA, the CDR3 is TGTGCCAGCAGTCTGGACGGGGGGCGGTTCTTC.

The chain carries TRBV3-1 (or the pseudogene TRBV3-2) and TRBJ2-3; 7 bases are a match to TRBD2. In germline, CDR1 is LGHDT, CDR2 YNNKEL (reference sequence). This CDR3 region has 16 residues. The V segment lost 5 bases and the J segment 0 bases; nucleotides outside the gene matches: 8. CDR3 amino acids: CASSSKAGLSTDTQYF. CDR3 nucleotides: TGTGCCAGCAGCTCCAAAGCGGGACTTAGCACAGATACGCAGTATTTT.

J is TRBJ1-2 and V is TRBV7-6; 7 positions match TRBD1. CDR3 length equals 16 residues. The germline V gene encodes CDR1 SGHVS and CDR2 FNYEAQ. Germline trimming cut 4 bases from V and 4 bases from J; bases unmatched to any gene: 12. This CDR3 is CASSSWDRLELYGYTF. The CDR3 DNA is TGTGCCAGCAGCTCCTGGGACAGACTCGAACTCTATGGCTACACCTTC.

The V call is TRBV6-5, the J call TRBJ1-2; 8 positions agree with TRBD1. CDR1 is MNHEY and CDR2 is SVGAGI in the germline V gene. The CDR3 has 13 residues. The J segment lost 8 bases and the V segment lost 5 bases, leaving 7 bases of the junction unmatched. The CDR3 loop reads CASSPRQGWGYTF. In DNA, the CDR3 is TGTGCCAGCAGTCCACGACAGGGGTGGGGCTACACCTTC.

The chain carries TRBV5-8 and TRBJ1-2; TRBD1 is a possible D gene (6 bases). The germline V and J ends were trimmed by 3 bases and 3 bases, with 15 bases remaining between them. Germline V gene sequence: CDR1 SGHTS, CDR2 YDEGEE. The CDR3 is made up of 15 amino acids. The CDR3, as DNA: TGTGCCAGCAGCTATCCCCAGGGGTGGGACTATGGCTACACCTTC. Its protein is CASSYPQGWDYGYTF.